Detailed here is one T cell receptor (beta chain). Per the germline V gene, CDR1 is GTSNPN and CDR2 is SVGIG (reference sequence). The junction had 6 bases not matched to a gene; V was cut back by 5 bases and J by 6 bases. The CDR3 runs to 14 residues. This sample stems from a study of blood T cell repertoires in COVID-19. Overall study: There were acute and convalescent COVID-19 samples, and they came from the United States, Italy and Spain. In each case, the material was cDNA or gDNA derived from T cells, B-cell-depleted T cells, or PBMCs.

Original methodology: Amplified reference gene primers provided the basis for estimating nucleated cell counts. The assay was immunoSEQ multiplex PCR, and TCRdb's table has in-frame clones only and misses some. V, J and clone size were drawn from that table, and D and trimming were deduced from the DNA. The sample lists around 250,000 clones; 83% were seen once. This TCR was sampled from a man aged 35-49 years with active or convalescent COVID-19. The chain joins TRBV30 to TRBJ2-3; the match to TRBD2 covers 12 bases. The material sequenced was peripheral blood. The CDR3 bases are TGTGCCTGGGGCCCGGGACTAGCGGGCGATACGCAGTATTTT. It specifies CAWGPGLAGDTQYF. Full variable domain (missing parts from reference TRBV30 and TRBJ2-3): SQTIHQWPATLVQPVGSPLSLECTVEGTSNPNLYWYRQAAGRGLQLLFYSVGIGQISSEVPQNLSASRPQDRQFILSSKKLLLSDSGFYLCAWGPGLAGDTQYFGPGTRLTVL.